Shown below are 12 T cell receptor beta chains from a single sample sequenced in a study of cytomegalovirus exposure and HLA in healthy donors. Primers for the PCR totalled 60 Vbeta and 13 Jbeta. Sequencing was performed with immunoSEQ multiplex PCR; in TCRdb, only in-frame clones are kept and a portion is missing. The sample lists around 130,000 clones, about 80% occurring once. The source material was PBMCs. These receptors were taken from a human donor in good health.

The chain carries TRBV11-2 and TRBJ1-1, with 8 bases aligning to TRBD1. The CDR3 contains 13 residues. CDR1 is SGHAT and CDR2 is FQNNGV in the germline V gene. With 5 bases clipped from V and 4 bases from J, the junction kept 3 bases outside the gene matches. CDR3 sequence: CASSVDRGTEAFF. DNA for the CDR3: TGTGCCAGCAGCGTCGACAGGGGCACTGAAGCTTTCTTT.

The chain has TRBV27 and TRBJ2-7, with a tentative D call TRBD1 (6 bases). Looked up from germline, CDR1 is MNHEY and CDR2 is SMNVEV (reference sequence). The CDR3 length is 13 residues. V was cut by 6 bases and J by 5 bases, with 14 bases left in between. CDR3 in amino acids: CASRRRGSHEQYF. The CDR3 DNA sequence: TGTGCCAGCAGAAGAAGGGGGTCACACGAGCAGTACTTC.

This rearrangement joins TRBV9 to TRBJ1-2; D remains ambiguous. Deletions cut 4 bases from V and 5 bases from J, with 15 bases between. Germline V lookup: CDR1 SGDLS, CDR2 YYNGEE. The CDR3 covers 14 residues. As DNA, the CDR3 is TGTGCCAGCAGCCCAAGCGGAGCCGAGTATGGCTACACCTTC. It translates to CASSPSGAEYGYTF.

Comments on this clone: The sample contains more than one DNA sequence encoding this CDR3. The chain uses TRBV6-4 and TRBJ2-2; TRBD1 agrees at 7 bases. This CDR3 comprises 14 residues. Germline-derived CDR1 and CDR2 are MRHNA and SNTAGT. The ends lost 5 bases at V and 7 bases at J; junction bases unmatched: 7. The CDR3 is CASSPGGRVGELFF. In nucleotides, the CDR3 is TGTGCCAGCAGTCCAGGGGGAAGAGTCGGGGAGCTGTTTTTT.

The J gene is TRBJ1-5, the V gene TRBV28; TRBD1 aligns across 8 bases. The CDR3 sequence is 15 residues long. Germline V gives CDR1 MDHEN, CDR2 SYDVKM. The V segment lost 7 bases and the J segment 1 base; nucleotides outside the gene matches: 6. The CDR3 DNA reads as TGTGCCAGCAATCGCCGGGACAGGAGCAATCAGCCCCAGCATTTT. It specifies CASNRRDRSNQPQHF.

J is TRBJ2-1 and V is TRBV28; 8 bases are shared with TRBD2. Germline V CDR1 and CDR2: MDHEN, SYDVKM. With 5 bases clipped from V and 10 bases from J, the junction kept 13 bases outside the gene matches. CDR3 length: 15 residues. Written as DNA, the CDR3 is TGTGCCAGCAGTCCCACCGGGACTAGTCGCAGGGAGCAGTTCTTC. Translation: CASSPTGTSRREQFF.

In this sample, this clone turned up once. The V call is TRBV27, the J call TRBJ1-3; no reliable D call. V lost 7 bases and J 0 bases, leaving 10 bases between the germline ends. The CDR3 is 14 residues long. Germline V gene data show CDR1 as MNHEY and CDR2 as SMNVEV (reference sequence). CDR3 loop: CASKKLDSGNTIYF. The CDR3 DNA follows: TGTGCCAGCAAAAAGCTCGACTCTGGAAACACCATATATTTT.

The chain links TRBV6-6 to TRBJ2-2; 8 bases fit TRBD2. The ends lost 5 bases at V and 5 bases at J; junction bases unmatched: 4. This CDR3 is 14 amino acids long. Germline V lookup: CDR1 MNHNY, CDR2 SVGAGI (reference sequence). CDR3 sequence (DNA): TGTGCCAGCAGTCCCGGGACTAGAACCGGGGAGCTGTTTTTT. It specifies CASSPGTRTGELFF.

There are a few counts of this clone. This chain links TRBV5-6 with TRBJ1-2; D might be TRBD1 (5 bases). CDR1 is SGHDT and CDR2 is YYEEEE in the germline V gene. Trimming took 3 bases from V and 1 from J, leaving 16 bases between them. This CDR3 has 16 residues. The CDR3: CASSSVLPTVNYGYTF. CDR3 DNA: TGTGCCAGCAGCTCCGTCCTCCCGACAGTTAACTATGGCTACACCTTC.

The genes are TRBV27 and TRBJ1-1; D remains unclear. The germline CDR1 and CDR2 sequences are MNHEY and SMNVEV (reference sequence). The CDR3 sequence is 13 residues long. V lost 8 bases to trimming and J lost 3 bases, with 13 bases between them. The CDR3 protein is CASGRETHTEAFF. CDR3 coding DNA: TGTGCCAGCGGAAGGGAGACTCACACTGAAGCTTTCTTT.

The chain joins TRBV9 to TRBJ2-5; perhaps TRBD2 as D (6 bases). V was trimmed by 0 bases and J by 5 bases, leaving 11 bases between them. The germline gives CDR1 SGDLS, CDR2 YYNGEE. This CDR3 region has 14 residues. CDR3 in amino acids: CASSVGGEGETQYF. The CDR3 DNA follows: TGTGCCAGCAGCGTAGGCGGGGAAGGGGAGACCCAGTACTTC.

The chain is built from TRBV4-3 and TRBJ2-7, with D unclear. This CDR3 region has 14 residues. The V gene lost 3 bases and the J gene lost 3 bases, with 12 bases spanning the gap. Germline CDR1 is LGHNA and CDR2 is YSLEER. The CDR3: CASSHPGGLYEQYF. The CDR3 coding sequence is TGCGCCAGCAGCCACCCCGGCGGCCTCTACGAGCAGTACTTC.